This TCR beta chain was found in a study of T cells in Graves' hyperthyroidism and ophthalmopathy. This clonotype showed up many times. Its antigen remains unidentified. Whole-study findings and limits: Peripheral blood also featured most of the thyroid clonotypes expanded above 0.001.

V gave up 1 base and J gave up 5 bases, with 20 bases separating them. CDR3 length equals 17 residues. CDR1 is SGHAT and CDR2 is FQNNGV in the germline V gene. From RNA transcripts, TCR beta CDR3 regions were amplified. In the first-round RT-PCR of the TCR CDR3, the HTBI primer set was used. TCRdb re-derived calls from the multiplex PCR reads in MiXCR, one entry per CDR3 protein. The repertoire holds about 300,000 distinct CDR3 sequences, 25% to 30% seen once, with roughly a quarter in the top ten. Drawn at first hyperthyroidism diagnosis, the blood sample preceded any ophthalmopathy symptoms. The source is a man aged 40-49 years with Graves' hyperthyroidism that later progressed to Graves' ophthalmopathy. The source material was blood. The chain recombines TRBV11-2 with TRBJ1-2; weak D call: TRBD1 (5 bases). The CDR3 DNA sequence: TGTGCCAGCAGCTTAGGCGGAGGGACTAAACTTTGGTATGGCTACACCTTC. Its translation is CASSLGGGTKLWYGYTF.